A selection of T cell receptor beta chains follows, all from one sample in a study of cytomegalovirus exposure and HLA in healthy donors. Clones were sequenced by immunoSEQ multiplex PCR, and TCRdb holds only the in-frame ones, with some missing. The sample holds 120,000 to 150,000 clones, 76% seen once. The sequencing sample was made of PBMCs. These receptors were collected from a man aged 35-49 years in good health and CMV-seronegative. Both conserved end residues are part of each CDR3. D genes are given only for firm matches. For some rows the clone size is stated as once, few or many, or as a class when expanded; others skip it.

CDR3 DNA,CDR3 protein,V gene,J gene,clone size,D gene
TGTGCCAGCAGCTGGACAGGGGGCGCCTATAATTCACCCCTCCACTTT,CASSWTGGAYNSPLHF,TRBV5-8,TRBJ1-6,.,TRBD1
TGTGCCAGCAGCCCCAGTCTAGCGGGAGCCCAAGAGACCCAGTACTTC,CASSPSLAGAQETQYF,TRBV9,TRBJ2-5,.,TRBD2
TGTGCCAGCAGGAGGGGGCCTGGGGCCAACGTCCTGACTTTC,CASRRGPGANVLTF,TRBV6-5,TRBJ2-6,few,TRBD1
TGTGCCAGCAGTATCAGTAGCGGGAGACGACGAACCGGGGAGCTGTTTTTT,CASSISSGRRRTGELFF,TRBV28,TRBJ2-2,.,TRBD2
TGTGCCAGCAGCTCCCGCCGGGGGGGTCACGAGCAGTACTTC,CASSSRRGGHEQYF,TRBV7-6,TRBJ2-7,once,TRBD2
TGTGCCAGCAGCGGAGAGACTAGCGGGAGACAGGGCGAGCAGTTCTTC,CASSGETSGRQGEQFF,TRBV5-4,TRBJ2-1,.,TRBD2
TGTGCCAGCAGCGTAGCTACGGGGGTCGGGGGACAGGGACCCTCTGGGGCCAACGGCCTGACTTTC,CASSVATGVGGQGPSGANGLTF,TRBV9,TRBJ2-6,.,TRBD1
TGCGCCAGCAGCCGATTGAAACCGGGACAGGGAAACACCGGGGAGCTGTTTTTT,CASSRLKPGQGNTGELFF,TRBV4-1,TRBJ2-2,.,TRBD1
TGTGCCAGCAGCGCCCGAGGGGAGACCCAGTACTTC,CASSARGETQYF,TRBV9,TRBJ2-5,few,.
TGCAGCGTTGAAGCCGGGTCCGAAGATACGCAGTATTTT,CSVEAGSEDTQYF,TRBV29-1,TRBJ2-3,.,.
TGCGCCAGCAGCCCCCCGAGTGGGCTGGCAACTTTCTTT,CASSPPSGLATFF,TRBV4-1,TRBJ1-1,.,.
TGTGCCAGCAGTTTATCCCCAGGGGGCGTAGGGGAGACCCAGTACTTC,CASSLSPGGVGETQYF,TRBV27,TRBJ2-5,.,TRBD1
TGTGCCAGTAGTATCATGGCGGACAATGAGCAGTTCTTC,CASSIMADNEQFF,TRBV19,TRBJ2-1,.,.
TGTGCCATCAGTGAAGTTGGGACAGGGGGTATATCCCTTACCTACGAGCAGTACTTC,CAISEVGTGGISLTYEQYF,TRBV10-3,TRBJ2-7,once,TRBD1
TGTGCCAGTACTACGACAGGGAAGTTTGAAAAACTGTTTTTT,CASTTTGKFEKLFF,TRBV19,TRBJ1-4,.,TRBD1
TGTGCCAGCACCGACCATAGCGGGGGCGAGCAGTACTTC,CASTDHSGGEQYF,TRBV21-1,TRBJ2-7,.,.
TGTGCCAGCAAAAAAGGGGGGGAGCTCTACGAGCAGTACTTC,CASKKGGELYEQYF,TRBV27,TRBJ2-7,.,.
TGTGCCAGCAGCTTGACACCCCCGCGGGAGACCCAGTACTTC,CASSLTPPRETQYF,TRBV5-6,TRBJ2-5,.,.
TGTGCCAGCAGGGATATAGCGGGAGCCTACGAGCAGTACTTC,CASRDIAGAYEQYF,TRBV28,TRBJ2-7,.,TRBD2
TGTGCCAGCAGTGATCGACCGGGACTAGCGGGAGGGTTATACGAGCAGTACTTC,CASSDRPGLAGGLYEQYF,TRBV27,TRBJ2-7,.,TRBD2
TGTGCCAGCGCCATAGGGGGGGCCGGCAATGAGCAGTTCTTC,CASAIGGAGNEQFF,TRBV7-3,TRBJ2-1,.,.
TGTGCCAGCAGTCCTGTAGCAGGGGCGTCCTACAATGAGCAGTTCTTC,CASSPVAGASYNEQFF,TRBV28,TRBJ2-1,.,.
TGTGCCAGCAGCGAGGGAGGGTCAAGCACAGATACGCAGTATTTT,CASSEGGSSTDTQYF,TRBV9,TRBJ2-3,.,TRBD2
TGTGCCAGCACCCCAGAGGGTTACTCCTACGAGCAGTACTTC,CASTPEGYSYEQYF,TRBV6-1,TRBJ2-7,few,.
TGTGCCAGCAGCCGCAGGGGGGTCAATCAGCCCCAGCATTTT,CASSRRGVNQPQHF,TRBV28,TRBJ1-5,.,TRBD1
TGTGCTAGTGGTTTGTGGGAGTCCAAAAACATTCAGTACTTC,CASGLWESKNIQYF,TRBV12-5,TRBJ2-4,.,.
TGTGCCAGCAGTTTATGGAGACAGGGGAATGAGCAGTTCTTC,CASSLWRQGNEQFF,TRBV28,TRBJ2-1,.,TRBD1
TGTGCCAGCAGTTTAAGTCGGGACAGGGATCTAAGCACTGAAGCTTTCTTT,CASSLSRDRDLSTEAFF,TRBV28,TRBJ1-1,once,TRBD1
TGCGCCAGCAGCTCGCGGGGGGCCCCCTACGAGCAGTACTTC,CASSSRGAPYEQYF,TRBV5-1,TRBJ2-7,.,TRBD2
TGTGCCAGCAGCCTCACACAATCAGGGTTAGGCGGGGAGCTGTTTTTT,CASSLTQSGLGGELFF,TRBV4-2,TRBJ2-2,.,.
TGTGCCAGCAGTGAAAGATCACTAGATACGCAGTATTTT,CASSERSLDTQYF,TRBV6-1,TRBJ2-3,.,.
TGTGCCAGCAGCTTAGGTCAGGGAGGCGAGCAGTACTTC,CASSLGQGGEQYF,TRBV7-7,TRBJ2-7,.,.
TGTGCCAGCAGAACCATCGACAGGGGGCGATTGGTCGAGCAGTACTTC,CASRTIDRGRLVEQYF,TRBV11-2,TRBJ2-7,.,TRBD1
TGTGCCAGCAGCTCGGCGGGGGCGGAGACCCAGTACTTC,CASSSAGAETQYF,TRBV11-2,TRBJ2-5,.,.
TGTGCCAGCAGCTCCTGGGGCTTCAGGGCTAGCACAGATACGCAGTATTTT,CASSSWGFRASTDTQYF,TRBV11-2,TRBJ2-3,.,.
TGTGCCAGCAGTTCCCTGAACTTGAACACTGAAGCTTTCTTT,CASSSLNLNTEAFF,TRBV2,TRBJ1-1,.,.
TGTGCCAGCAGTGTTTCGCTGGGCAGCAGTTATAATTCACCCCTCCACTTT,CASSVSLGSSYNSPLHF,TRBV2,TRBJ1-6,once,.
TGTGCCAGCAGCAACAATCGCGAGCAGTACTTC,CASSNNREQYF,TRBV27,TRBJ2-7,.,.
TGTGCCAGCAGTTTATCTTGGCGCCTCAGGACAGGGACGAACACCGGGGAGCTGTTTTTT,CASSLSWRLRTGTNTGELFF,TRBV28,TRBJ2-2,.,TRBD1
TGTGCCAGCAGCAAATTATGGTTGACAGGGGCGACCTACGAGCAGTACTTC,CASSKLWLTGATYEQYF,TRBV21-1,TRBJ2-7,.,.